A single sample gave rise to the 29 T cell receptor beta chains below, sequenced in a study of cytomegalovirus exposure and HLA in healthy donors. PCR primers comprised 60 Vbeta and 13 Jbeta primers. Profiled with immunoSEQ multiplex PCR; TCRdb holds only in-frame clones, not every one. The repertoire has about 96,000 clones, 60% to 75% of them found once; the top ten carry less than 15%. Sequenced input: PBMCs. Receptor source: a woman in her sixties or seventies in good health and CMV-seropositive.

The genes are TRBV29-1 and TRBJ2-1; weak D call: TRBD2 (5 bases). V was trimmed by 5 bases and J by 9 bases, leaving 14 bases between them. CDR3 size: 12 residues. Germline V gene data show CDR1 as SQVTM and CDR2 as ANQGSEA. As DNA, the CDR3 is TGCAGCGTTTTCCGGGAAGGTCGTGAGCAGTTCTTC. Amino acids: CSVFREGREQFF.

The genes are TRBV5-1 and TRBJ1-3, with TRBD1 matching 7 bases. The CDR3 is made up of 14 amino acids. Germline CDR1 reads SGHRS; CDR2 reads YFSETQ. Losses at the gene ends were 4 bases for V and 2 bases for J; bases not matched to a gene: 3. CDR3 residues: CASSGTGAGNTIYF. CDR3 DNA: TGCGCCAGCAGCGGAACAGGGGCTGGAAACACCATATATTTT.

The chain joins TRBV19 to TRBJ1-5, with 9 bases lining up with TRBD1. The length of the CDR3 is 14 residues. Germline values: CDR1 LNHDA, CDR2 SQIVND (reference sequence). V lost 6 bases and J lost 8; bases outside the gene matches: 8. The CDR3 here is CASRFNRDREPQHF. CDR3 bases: TGTGCCAGTAGATTCAACCGGGACAGGGAGCCCCAGCATTTT.

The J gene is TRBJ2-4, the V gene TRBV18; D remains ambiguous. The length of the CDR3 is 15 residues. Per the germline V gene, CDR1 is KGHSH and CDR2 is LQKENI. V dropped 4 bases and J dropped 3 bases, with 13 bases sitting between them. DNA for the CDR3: TGTGCCAGCTCACAAAGGCCTAGAAACAAAAACATTCAGTACTTC. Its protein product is CASSQRPRNKNIQYF.

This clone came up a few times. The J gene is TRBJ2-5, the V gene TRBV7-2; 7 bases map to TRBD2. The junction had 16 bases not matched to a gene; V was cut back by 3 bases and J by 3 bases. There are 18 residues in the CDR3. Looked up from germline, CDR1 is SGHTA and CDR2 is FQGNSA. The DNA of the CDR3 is TGTGCCAGCAGCTTCGCTAGGGGAGGGAAGCGGTCCGAAGAGACCCAGTACTTC. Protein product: CASSFARGGKRSEETQYF.

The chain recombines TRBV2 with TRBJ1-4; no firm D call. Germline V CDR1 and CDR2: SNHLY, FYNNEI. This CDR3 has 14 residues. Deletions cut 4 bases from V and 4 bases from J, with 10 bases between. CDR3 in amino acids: CASSGTYDNEKLFF. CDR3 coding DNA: TGTGCCAGCAGTGGGACTTACGATAATGAAAAACTGTTTTTT. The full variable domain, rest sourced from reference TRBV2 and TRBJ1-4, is EPEVTQTPSHQVTQMGQEVILRCVPISNHLYFYWYRQILGQKVEFLVSFYNNEISEKSEIFDDQFSVERPDGSNFTLKIRSTKLEDSAMYFCASSGTYDNEKLFFGSGTQLSVL.

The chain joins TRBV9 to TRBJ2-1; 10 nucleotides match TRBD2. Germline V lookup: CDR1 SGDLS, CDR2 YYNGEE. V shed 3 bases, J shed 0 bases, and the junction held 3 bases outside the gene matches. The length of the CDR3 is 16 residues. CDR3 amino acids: CASSELAGFSYNEQFF. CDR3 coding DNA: TGTGCCAGCAGCGAACTAGCGGGATTCTCCTACAATGAGCAGTTCTTC.

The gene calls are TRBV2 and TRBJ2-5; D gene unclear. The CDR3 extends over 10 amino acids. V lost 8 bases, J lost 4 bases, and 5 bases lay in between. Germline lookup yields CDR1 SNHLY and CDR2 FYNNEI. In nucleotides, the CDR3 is TGTGCCAGCGTCCTAGAGACCCAGTACTTC. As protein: CASVLETQYF.

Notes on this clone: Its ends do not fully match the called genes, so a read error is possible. The CDR3 DNA reads as TGTGCCGGCAGTCTCAGGGGGAATCAGCCCCAGCATTTT. It yields the protein CAGSLRGNQPQHF. The rearrangement uses TRBV27 and TRBJ1-5, with 7 bases matching TRBD1. The CDR3 contains 13 residues. From germline, CDR1 is MNHEY and CDR2 SMNVEV (reference sequence).

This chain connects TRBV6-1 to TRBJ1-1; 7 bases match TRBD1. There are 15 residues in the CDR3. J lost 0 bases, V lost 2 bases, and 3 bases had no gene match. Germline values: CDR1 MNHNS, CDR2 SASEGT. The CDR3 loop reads CASSEHRGMNTEAFF. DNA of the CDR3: TGTGCCAGCAGTGAACACAGGGGCATGAACACTGAAGCTTTCTTT.

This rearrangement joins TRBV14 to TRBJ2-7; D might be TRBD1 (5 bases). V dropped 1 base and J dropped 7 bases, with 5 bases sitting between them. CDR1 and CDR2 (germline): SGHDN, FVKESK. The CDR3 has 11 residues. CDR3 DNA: TGTGCCAGCAGCCAAGGACAGGAGCAGTACTTC. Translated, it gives CASSQGQEQYF. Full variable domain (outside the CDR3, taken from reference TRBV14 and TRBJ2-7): EAGVTQFPSHSVIEKGQTVTLRCDPISGHDNLYWYRRVMGKEIKFLLHFVKESKQDESGMPNNRFLAERTGGTYSTLKVQPAELEDSGVYFCASSQGQEQYFGPGTRLTVT.

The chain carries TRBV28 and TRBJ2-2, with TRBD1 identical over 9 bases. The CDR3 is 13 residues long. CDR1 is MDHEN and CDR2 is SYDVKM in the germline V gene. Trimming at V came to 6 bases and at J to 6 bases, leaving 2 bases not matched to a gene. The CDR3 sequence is CASSGTGSGELFF. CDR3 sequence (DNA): TGTGCCAGCAGCGGGACAGGGTCCGGGGAGCTGTTTTTT.

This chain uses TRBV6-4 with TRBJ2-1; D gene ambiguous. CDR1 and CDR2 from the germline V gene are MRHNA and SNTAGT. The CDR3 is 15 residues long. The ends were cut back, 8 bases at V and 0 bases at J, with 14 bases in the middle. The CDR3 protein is CASQPTMSSYNEQFF. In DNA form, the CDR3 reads TGTGCCAGCCAACCCACCATGAGCTCCTACAATGAGCAGTTCTTC.

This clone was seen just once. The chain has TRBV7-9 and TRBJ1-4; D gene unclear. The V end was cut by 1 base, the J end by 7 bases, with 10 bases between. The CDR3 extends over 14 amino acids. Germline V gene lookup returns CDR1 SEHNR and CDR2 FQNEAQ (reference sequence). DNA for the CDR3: TGTGCCAGCAGCTTAGGAGGGCTTAGTGAAAAACTGTTTTTT. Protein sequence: CASSLGGLSEKLFF.

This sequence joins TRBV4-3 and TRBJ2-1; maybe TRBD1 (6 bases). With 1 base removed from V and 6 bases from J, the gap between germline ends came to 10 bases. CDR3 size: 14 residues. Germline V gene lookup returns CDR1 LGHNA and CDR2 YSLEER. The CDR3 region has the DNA TGCGCCAGCAGCCAAGTTTCAGGGGCCAATGAGCAGTTCTTC. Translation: CASSQVSGANEQFF.

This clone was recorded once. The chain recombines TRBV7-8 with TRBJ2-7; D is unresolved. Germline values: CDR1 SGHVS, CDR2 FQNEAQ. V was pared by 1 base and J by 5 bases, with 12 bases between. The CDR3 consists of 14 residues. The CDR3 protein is CASSLDQAFHEQYF. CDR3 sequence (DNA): TGTGCCAGCAGCTTAGACCAGGCCTTCCACGAGCAGTACTTC.

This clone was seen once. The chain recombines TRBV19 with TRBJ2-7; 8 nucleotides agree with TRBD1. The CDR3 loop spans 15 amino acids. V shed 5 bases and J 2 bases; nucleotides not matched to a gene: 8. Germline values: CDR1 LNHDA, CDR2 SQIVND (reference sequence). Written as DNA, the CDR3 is TGTGCCAGTAGTGGGGCGACAGGGGTCACCTACGAGCAGTACTTC. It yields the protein CASSGATGVTYEQYF.

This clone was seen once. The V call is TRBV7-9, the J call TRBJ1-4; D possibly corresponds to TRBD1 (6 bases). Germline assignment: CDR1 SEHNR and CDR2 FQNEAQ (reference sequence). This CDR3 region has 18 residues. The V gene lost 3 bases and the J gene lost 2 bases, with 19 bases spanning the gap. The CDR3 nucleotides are TGTGCCAGCAGCTTTAACCGGGACACCGAGAAGACTAATGAAAAACTGTTTTTT. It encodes CASSFNRDTEKTNEKLFF.

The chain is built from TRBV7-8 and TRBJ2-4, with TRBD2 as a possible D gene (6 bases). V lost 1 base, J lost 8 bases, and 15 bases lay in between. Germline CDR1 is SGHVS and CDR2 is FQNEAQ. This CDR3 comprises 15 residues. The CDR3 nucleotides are TGTGCCAGCAGCTTAGAGGCACGGGAGAGCGACATTCAGTACTTC. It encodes CASSLEARESDIQYF.

In nucleotides, the CDR3 is TGTGCCAGCAGCTCCGGGACATACGGCACAGATACGCAGTATTTT. Protein product: CASSSGTYGTDTQYF. The rearrangement links TRBV7-9 to TRBJ2-3; D is possibly TRBD1 (6 bases). V was trimmed by 4 bases and J by 1 base, leaving 12 bases between them. Germline-derived CDR1 and CDR2 are SEHNR and FQNEAQ (reference sequence). This CDR3 contains 15 residues. Combining the CDR3 with reference TRBV7-9 and TRBJ2-3 gives the whole variable domain DTGVSQNPRHKITKRGQNVTFRCDPISEHNRLYWYRQTLGQGPEFLTYFQNEAQLEKSRLLSDRFSAERPKGSFSTLEIQRTEQGDSAMYLCASSSGTYGTDTQYFGPGTRLTVL.

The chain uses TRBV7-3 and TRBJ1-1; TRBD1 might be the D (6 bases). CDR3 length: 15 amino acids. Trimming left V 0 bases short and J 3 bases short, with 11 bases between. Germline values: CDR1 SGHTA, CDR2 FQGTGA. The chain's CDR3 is CASSLTGARYTEAFF. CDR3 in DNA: TGTGCCAGCAGCTTAACGGGGGCGAGGTACACTGAAGCTTTCTTT.

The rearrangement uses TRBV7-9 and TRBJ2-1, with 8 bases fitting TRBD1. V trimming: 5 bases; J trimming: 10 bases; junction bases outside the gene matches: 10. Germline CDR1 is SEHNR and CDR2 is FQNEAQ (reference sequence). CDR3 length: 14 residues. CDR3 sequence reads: CASSPGQGIGEQFF. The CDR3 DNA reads TGTGCCAGCAGCCCCGGACAGGGAATCGGAGAGCAGTTCTTC.

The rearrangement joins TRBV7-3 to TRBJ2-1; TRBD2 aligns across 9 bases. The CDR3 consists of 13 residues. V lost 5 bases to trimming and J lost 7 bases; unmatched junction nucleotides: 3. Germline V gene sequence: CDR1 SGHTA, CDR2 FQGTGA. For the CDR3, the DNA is TGTGCCAGCAGCCTTAGCGGGAGAAATGAGCAGTTCTTC. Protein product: CASSLSGRNEQFF.

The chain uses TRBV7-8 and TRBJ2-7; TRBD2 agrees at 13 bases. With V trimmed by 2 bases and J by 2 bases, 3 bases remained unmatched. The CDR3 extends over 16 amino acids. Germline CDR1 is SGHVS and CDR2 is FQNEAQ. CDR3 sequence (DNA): TGTGCCAGCAGCTTACCGGGACTAGCGGGGACCTACGAGCAGTACTTC. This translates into CASSLPGLAGTYEQYF.

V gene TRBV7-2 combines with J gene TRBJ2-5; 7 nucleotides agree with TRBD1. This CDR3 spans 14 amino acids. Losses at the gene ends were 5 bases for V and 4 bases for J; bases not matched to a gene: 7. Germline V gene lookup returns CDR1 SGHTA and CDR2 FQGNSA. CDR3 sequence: CASSKQGWGETQYF. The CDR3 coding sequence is TGTGCCAGCAGCAAACAGGGGTGGGGAGAGACCCAGTACTTC.

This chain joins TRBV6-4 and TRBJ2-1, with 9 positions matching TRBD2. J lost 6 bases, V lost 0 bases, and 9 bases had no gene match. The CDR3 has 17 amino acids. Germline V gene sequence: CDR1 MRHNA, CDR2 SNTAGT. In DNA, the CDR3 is TGTGCCAGCAGTGACTCCTCTCCCGCGGGAGGGCCCAATGAGCAGTTCTTC. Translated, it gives CASSDSSPAGGPNEQFF.

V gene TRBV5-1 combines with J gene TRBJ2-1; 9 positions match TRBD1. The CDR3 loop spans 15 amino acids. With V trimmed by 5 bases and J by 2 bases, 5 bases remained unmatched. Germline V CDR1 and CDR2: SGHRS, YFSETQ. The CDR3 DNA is TGCGCCAGCAGGTTACAGGGGGCCACCTACAATGAGCAGTTCTTC. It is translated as CASRLQGATYNEQFF.

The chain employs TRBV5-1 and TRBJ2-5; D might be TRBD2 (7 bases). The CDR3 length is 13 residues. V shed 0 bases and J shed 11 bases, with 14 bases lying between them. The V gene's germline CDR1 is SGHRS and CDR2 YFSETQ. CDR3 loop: CASSLEAGARQYF. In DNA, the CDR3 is TGCGCCAGCAGCTTGGAGGCGGGGGCAAGGCAGTACTTC.

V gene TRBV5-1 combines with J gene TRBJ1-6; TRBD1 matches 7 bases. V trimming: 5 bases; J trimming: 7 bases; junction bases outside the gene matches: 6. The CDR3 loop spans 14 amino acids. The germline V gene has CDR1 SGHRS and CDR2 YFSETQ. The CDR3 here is CASRLGTENSPLHF. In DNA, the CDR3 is TGCGCCAGCAGGCTGGGGACAGAAAATTCACCCCTCCACTTT. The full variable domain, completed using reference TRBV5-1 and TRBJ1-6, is KAGVTQTPRYLIKTRGQQVTLSCSPISGHRSVSWYQQTPGQGLQFLFEYFSETQRNKGNFPGRFSGRQFSNSRSEMNVSTLELGDSALYLCASRLGTENSPLHFGNGTRLTVT.